These 27 T cell receptor beta chains share one sample of origin, sequenced in a study of shared clonotypes between healthy human individuals. Assay: immunoSEQ multiplex PCR; the TCRdb copy retains only in-frame clones and omits some. The data contain 2.5 million or so clones, about 92% of them singletons. Sequences were obtained from naive CD4+ T cells sorted from blood. Sample subset: CD45RA+ positively selected. Source of these receptors: a man aged 18 to 35 in good health.

The rearrangement uses TRBV11-2 and TRBJ2-1, with D possibly being TRBD1 (5 bases). Germline CDR1 is SGHAT and CDR2 is FQNNGV. V dropped 0 bases and J dropped 6 bases, with 18 bases sitting between them. The CDR3 has 17 amino acids. CDR3 loop: CASSLDKWTTGTNEQFF. The CDR3 DNA sequence: TGTGCCAGCAGCTTAGATAAGTGGACAACAGGAACCAATGAGCAGTTCTTC.

CDR3 bases: TGCGCCAGCAGCTTGTTGAGGGGGATCCATCAGCCCCAGCATTTT. This encodes CASSLLRGIHQPQHF. The rearrangement joins TRBV5-1 to TRBJ1-5, with D perhaps matching TRBD1 (6 bases). V lost 1 base and J 5 bases, leaving 13 bases between the germline ends. Germline-derived CDR1 and CDR2 are SGHRS and YFSETQ. This CDR3 has 15 residues.

This chain joins TRBV19 and TRBJ1-6; D is possibly TRBD1 (6 bases). Germline CDR1 reads LNHDA; CDR2 reads SQIVND (reference sequence). Trimming removed 5 bases from V and 4 bases from J, with 15 bases in between. This CDR3 is 16 amino acids long. In DNA, the CDR3 is TGTGCCAGTAGTTCTGGGATTGGACAGTATAATTCACCCCTCCACTTT. Protein sequence: CASSSGIGQYNSPLHF.

This clone was detected a few times. The chain joins TRBV6-5 to TRBJ1-1, with D perhaps matching TRBD1 (5 bases). Germline V CDR1 and CDR2: MNHEY, SVGAGI. Deletions cut 7 bases from V and 2 bases from J, with 8 bases between. This CDR3 spans 12 amino acids. Here the CDR3 DNA reads TGTGCCAGCATAGACAGCAACACTGAAGCTTTCTTT. It is translated as CASIDSNTEAFF.

This clone was seen only a few times. The J gene is TRBJ1-5, the V gene TRBV19; no definite D call. Germline values: CDR1 LNHDA, CDR2 SQIVND (reference sequence). V lost 10 bases, J lost 4 bases, and 11 bases lay in between. This CDR3 has 12 amino acids. The CDR3 reads CATQESNQPQHF. CDR3 nucleotide sequence: TGTGCCACCCAGGAGTCTAATCAGCCCCAGCATTTT.

The chain has TRBV6-6 and TRBJ2-3; 8 bases are shared with TRBD2. CDR3 size: 15 residues. The V gene's germline CDR1 is MNHNY and CDR2 SVGAGI (reference sequence). V lost 6 bases to trimming and J lost 2 bases; unmatched junction nucleotides: 7. The CDR3: CASSSGGEITDTQYF. CDR3 DNA: TGTGCCAGCAGCTCGGGAGGGGAGATCACAGATACGCAGTATTTT.

J is TRBJ2-7 and V is TRBV23-1; unclear D gene. TRBV23-1 is an open reading frame, and its role is uncertain. The V and J ends lost 7 bases and 4 bases respectively, with 14 bases between them. The CDR3 is 13 residues long. The CDR3 is CASTTGLLYEQYF. The CDR3, as DNA: TGCGCCAGCACGACCGGGCTGCTATACGAGCAGTACTTC.

This chain connects TRBV7-2 to TRBJ1-5; 12 nucleotides align to TRBD1. The CDR3 is 15 amino acids. Germline loops: CDR1 SGHTA, CDR2 FQGNSA. Trimming cost V 4 bases and J 6 bases; bases outside gene matches: 4. The CDR3 region is CASSSRDRGLQPQHF. CDR3 coding DNA: TGTGCCAGCAGCTCCCGGGACAGGGGGCTTCAGCCCCAGCATTTT.

V usage is TRBV5-6 and J usage is TRBJ2-1; the match to TRBD1 covers 7 bases. CDR1 is SGHDT, CDR2 YYEEEE, per germline. The J segment lost 0 bases and the V segment lost 0 bases, leaving 3 bases of the junction unmatched. The CDR3 is 16 amino acids. The CDR3 here is CASSLEGGSSYNEQFF. In DNA, the CDR3 is TGTGCCAGCAGCTTGGAAGGGGGCAGCTCCTACAATGAGCAGTTCTTC.

This chain uses TRBV7-2 with TRBJ1-2; D possibly corresponds to TRBD1 (5 bases). Germline CDR1 reads SGHTA; CDR2 reads FQGNSA. The CDR3 contains 17 residues. Trimming pared 2 bases from V and 0 bases from J, leaving 16 bases between. The CDR3 loop is CASSLLPLGGANYGYTF. CDR3 sequence (DNA): TGTGCCAGCAGCTTATTGCCCTTGGGAGGGGCTAACTATGGCTACACCTTC.

Comment on this clone: Other DNA sequences in the same sample also yield this CDR3. The chain uses TRBV11-2 and TRBJ1-2, with 7 bases that match TRBD1. Germline CDR1 reads SGHAT; CDR2 reads FQNNGV. After removal of 5 bases from V and 3 bases from J, the junction contained 3 bases not matched to a gene. The CDR3 spans 13 residues. The CDR3 DNA is TGTGCCAGCAGCCCTACAGGGGACTATGGCTACACCTTC. Its protein product is CASSPTGDYGYTF.

The CDR3 DNA is TGTGCCTGGGGGGATTTCACCGGGGAGCTGTTTTTT. It encodes CAWGDFTGELFF. This chain links TRBV30 with TRBJ2-2, with D uncertain. V was clipped by 5 bases and J by 4 bases, with 8 bases between them. This CDR3 has 12 amino acids. Germline CDR1 and CDR2: GTSNPN and SVGIG (reference sequence). Supplemented by reference TRBV30 and TRBJ2-2, the full variable domain reads SQTIHQWPATLVQPVGSPLSLECTVEGTSNPNLYWYRQAAGRGLQLLFYSVGIGQISSEVPQNLSASRPQDRQFILSSKKLLLSDSGFYLCAWGDFTGELFFGEGSRLTVL.

This clone occurred once. The junction shows a germline mismatch at one end, possibly a read error. The J gene is TRBJ2-7, the V gene TRBV7-9; D remains unclear. This CDR3 contains 15 residues. The germline CDR1 and CDR2 sequences are SEHNR and FQNEAQ (reference sequence). The CDR3 loop is CASSPAYGGPYEQYF. The CDR3 DNA sequence: TGTGCAAGCAGCCCGGCTTACGGTGGGCCATACGAGCAGTACTTC.

V gene TRBV6-1 combines with J gene TRBJ2-3; the D gene is possibly TRBD1 (5 bases). The CDR3 length is 16 residues. V was cut by 1 base and J by 3 bases, with 14 bases left in between. From germline, CDR1 is MNHNS and CDR2 SASEGT. CDR3 protein: CASSEVGVRGTDTQYF. DNA for the CDR3: TGTGCCAGCAGTGAAGTAGGGGTAAGGGGTACAGATACGCAGTATTTT.

This clone was seen a single time. Here the CDR3 reads CASSPGSGTYNEKLFF. CDR3 bases: TGTGCCAGCAGCCCAGGCAGTGGGACCTACAATGAAAAACTGTTTTTT. This chain connects TRBV14 to TRBJ1-4; D is possibly TRBD1 (5 bases). Trimming removed 4 bases at V and 5 bases at J, with 17 bases between. This CDR3 is 16 amino acids long. The germline V gene has CDR1 SGHDN and CDR2 FVKESK.

This chain uses TRBV23-1 with TRBJ1-6, with a tentative D call TRBD1 (5 bases). TRBV23-1 is known as an ORF, though its function is uncertain. With 4 bases removed from V and 2 bases from J, the gap between germline ends came to 12 bases. The CDR3 length is 16 residues. This chain's CDR3 is CASSPRTDTYNSPLHF. DNA for the CDR3: TGCGCCAGCAGTCCTCGAACGGACACCTATAATTCACCCCTCCACTTT.

This sequence joins TRBV30 and TRBJ2-1; 7 bases are a match to TRBD2. The CDR3 extends over 14 amino acids. V was pared by 8 bases and J by 0 bases, with 7 bases of the junction left unmatched. Germline assignment: CDR1 GTSNPN and CDR2 SVGIG (reference sequence). DNA of the CDR3: TGTGCCACCTCCGGGGGGTTCTCCTACAATGAGCAGTTCTTC. Protein: CATSGGFSYNEQFF.

This clone was found once. The chain employs TRBV10-3 and TRBJ1-1; a weak D match, TRBD1 (5 bases). V was trimmed by 10 bases and J by 6 bases, leaving 18 bases between them. Germline V gives CDR1 ENHRY, CDR2 SYGVKD. The CDR3 is 13 amino acids. The CDR3 here is CATGGTGLSEAFF. In DNA, the CDR3 is TGTGCCACCGGGGGAACAGGACTGTCTGAAGCTTTCTTT.

The chain recombines TRBV6-5 with TRBJ2-1; a weak D match, TRBD2 (6 bases). Per the germline V gene, CDR1 is MNHEY and CDR2 is SVGAGI. Trimming took off 5 bases at V and 16 bases at J, with 18 bases between the two ends. The CDR3 is made up of 12 amino acids. This CDR3 is CASSPGLTGLFF. CDR3 bases: TGTGCCAGCAGTCCCGGACTAACTGGGCTTTTCTTC.

V and J are TRBV21-1 and TRBJ2-1; the table's D call, TRBD1, has no DNA check behind it. TRBV21-1 corresponds to a pseudogene. This CDR3 contains 15 residues. CDR3 loop: CASSKVGNRENEQFF. The DNA of the CDR3 is TGTGCCAGCAGCAAAGTCGGTAACAGGGAAAATGAGCAGTTCTTC.

The rearrangement uses TRBV5-1 and TRBJ2-3, with D perhaps given as TRBD1 or TRBD2 (5 bases each). The CDR3 extends over 16 amino acids. The V gene lost 0 bases and the J gene lost 0 bases, with 11 bases spanning the gap. The germline CDR1 and CDR2 sequences are SGHRS and YFSETQ. The CDR3 sequence: CASSLALGESTDTQYF. In nucleotides, the CDR3 is TGCGCCAGCAGCTTGGCCTTGGGGGAAAGCACAGATACGCAGTATTTT.

The chain joins TRBV4-3 to TRBJ1-3; no clear D. Germline loops: CDR1 LGHNA, CDR2 YSLEER. The CDR3 is made up of 15 amino acids. Trimming left V 4 bases short and J 2 bases short, with 12 bases between. CDR3 sequence: CASSPSVSTGNTIYF. Here the CDR3 DNA reads TGCGCCAGCAGCCCAAGCGTTAGCACTGGAAACACCATATATTTT.

This chain uses TRBV2 with TRBJ1-3; TRBD1 aligns across 8 bases. J lost 0 bases, V lost 7 bases, and 8 bases had no gene match. CDR1 and CDR2 (germline): SNHLY, FYNNEI. CDR3 length equals 16 residues. The chain's CDR3 is CASTAGGLSSGNTIYF. Written as DNA, the CDR3 is TGTGCCAGCACGGCAGGGGGCCTTTCCTCTGGAAACACCATATATTTT.

J is TRBJ1-1 and V is TRBV7-3; TRBD1 aligns across 8 bases. Germline V lookup: CDR1 SGHTA, CDR2 FQGTGA. J lost 7 bases, V lost 5 bases, and 15 bases had no gene match. This CDR3 contains 16 residues. In DNA, the CDR3 is TGTGCCAGCAGCCCGGGCAGGGGGCGCTTCTCGGGTGAAGCTTTCTTT. It yields the protein CASSPGRGRFSGEAFF.

The V and J genes are TRBV18 and TRBJ1-1; D gene ambiguous. Germline V gene data show CDR1 as KGHSH and CDR2 as LQKENI. The CDR3 spans 14 residues. The V gene lost 3 bases and the J gene lost 8 bases, with 16 bases spanning the gap. Here the CDR3 DNA reads TGTGCCAGCTCACCCGACCTTACCTCAACCGAAGCTTTCTTT. It is translated as CASSPDLTSTEAFF.

This sequence joins TRBV5-1 and TRBJ1-6; possible D gene TRBD1, 6 bases. Trimming removed 0 bases at V and 10 bases at J, with 11 bases between. The CDR3 covers 14 residues. In germline, CDR1 is SGHRS, CDR2 YFSETQ. The CDR3 loop is CASSLEGGESPLHF. The DNA for the CDR3 is TGCGCCAGCAGCTTGGAAGGGGGGGAGTCACCCCTCCACTTT.

This clone has a single count. The rearrangement joins TRBV19 to TRBJ2-1; D possibly corresponds to TRBD2 (7 bases). The V and J ends lost 2 bases and 5 bases respectively, with 13 bases between them. The germline V gene has CDR1 LNHDA and CDR2 SQIVND (reference sequence). The CDR3 extends over 15 amino acids. CDR3 sequence (DNA): TGTGCCAGTAGTATATTTCGGGGGGCAGACAATGAGCAGTTCTTC. Translation: CASSIFRGADNEQFF.